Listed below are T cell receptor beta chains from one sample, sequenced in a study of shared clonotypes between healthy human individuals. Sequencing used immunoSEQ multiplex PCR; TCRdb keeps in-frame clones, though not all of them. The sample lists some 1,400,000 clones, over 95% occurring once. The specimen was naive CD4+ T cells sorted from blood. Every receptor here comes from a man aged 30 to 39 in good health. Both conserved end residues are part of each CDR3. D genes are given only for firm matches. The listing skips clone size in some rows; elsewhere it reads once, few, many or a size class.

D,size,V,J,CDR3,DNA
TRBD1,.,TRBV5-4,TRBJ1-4,CASSLRDRGGEKLFF,TGTGCCAGCAGCTTGAGGGACAGGGGGGGGGAAAAACTGTTTTTT
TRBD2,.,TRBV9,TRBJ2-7,CASSVVLAGMDEQYF,TGTGCCAGCAGCGTAGTGCTAGCGGGAATGGACGAGCAGTACTTC
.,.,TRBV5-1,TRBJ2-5,CASSLNAPGTQYF,TGCGCCAGCAGCTTGAACGCCCCGGGAACCCAGTACTTC
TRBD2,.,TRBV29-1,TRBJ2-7,CSVTSGSHEQYF,TGCAGCGTCACTAGCGGGAGCCACGAGCAGTACTTC
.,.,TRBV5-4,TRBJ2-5,CASSLEGVRETQYF,TGTGCCAGCAGCTTGGAGGGGGTTCGAGAGACCCAGTACTTC
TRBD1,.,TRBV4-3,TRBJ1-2,CASSQTGAAYGYTF,TGCGCCAGCAGCCAAACAGGGGCGGCCTATGGCTACACCTTC
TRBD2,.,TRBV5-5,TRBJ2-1,CASRIRAGGSYNEQFF,TGTGCCAGCAGGATAAGAGCGGGAGGCTCCTACAATGAGCAGTTCTTC
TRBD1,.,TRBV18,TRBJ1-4,CASSPTGGDEKLFF,TGTGCCAGCTCCCCCACAGGGGGAGATGAAAAACTGTTTTTT
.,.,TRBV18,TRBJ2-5,CASSVDQETQYF,TGTGCCAGCTCAGTAGACCAAGAGACCCAGTACTTC
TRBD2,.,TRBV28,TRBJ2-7,CASSSPDWRGGIYEQYF,TGTGCCAGCAGTTCCCCGGATTGGCGGGGGGGGATTTACGAGCAGTACTTC
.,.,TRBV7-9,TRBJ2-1,CASSLSGNEQFF,TGTGCCAGCAGCTTATCAGGGAATGAGCAGTTCTTC
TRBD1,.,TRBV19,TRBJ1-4,CASIDRGKDSEKLFF,TGTGCCAGTATCGACAGGGGTAAGGACAGTGAAAAACTGTTTTTT
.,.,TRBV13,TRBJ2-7,CASSPNKLLSYEQYF,TGTGCCAGCAGCCCTAATAAGCTTCTTTCCTACGAGCAGTACTTC
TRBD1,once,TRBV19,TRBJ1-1,CASSIAGTGDTEAFF,TGTGCCAGTAGTATAGCAGGGACAGGGGATACTGAAGCTTTCTTT
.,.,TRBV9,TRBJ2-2,CASKASGTNTGELFF,TGTGCCAGCAAAGCCTCCGGGACGAACACCGGGGAGCTGTTTTTT
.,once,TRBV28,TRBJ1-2,CASRGINYPSYYGYTF,TGTGCCAGCAGAGGCATAAACTACCCGTCGTACTATGGCTACACCTTC
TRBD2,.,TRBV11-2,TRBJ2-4,CASSRAGVSNIQYF,TGTGCCAGCAGCAGAGCGGGAGTCTCAAACATTCAGTACTTC
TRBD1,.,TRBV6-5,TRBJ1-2,CASSRQGEYYGYTF,TGTGCCAGCAGTCGACAGGGTGAATACTATGGCTACACCTTC
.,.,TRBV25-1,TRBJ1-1,CASTITGYTEAFF,TGTGCCAGCACGATAACAGGGTACACTGAAGCTTTCTTT
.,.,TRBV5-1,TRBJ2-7,CASSLGSWAQGEQYF,TGCGCCAGCAGCCTAGGGAGTTGGGCCCAGGGGGAGCAGTACTTC